Shown below are 21 T cell receptor beta chains from a single sample sequenced in a study of blood T cell repertoires in COVID-19. Here immunoSEQ multiplex PCR was the method, and the copy in TCRdb shows in-frame clones only, minus some. This sample yields about 240,000 clones, of which 87% are seen a single time; just over 2.5% belongs to the top ten. The sequenced material came from PBMCs or T cells enriched from blood (not recorded which). The receptors derive from a woman in her thirties with acute COVID-19.

The chain has TRBV14 and TRBJ1-2; D not resolved. CDR1 and CDR2 (germline): SGHDN, FVKESK. The CDR3 contains 14 residues. Trimming cost V 6 bases and J 3 bases, with 14 bases left between them. The CDR3 loop reads CASSQTISDYGYTF. CDR3 bases: TGTGCCAGCAGTCAAACGATTTCGGACTATGGCTACACCTTC. Complete variable domain (other parts from reference TRBV14 and TRBJ1-2): EAGVTQFPSHSVIEKGQTVTLRCDPISGHDNLYWYRRVMGKEIKFLLHFVKESKQDESGMPNNRFLAERTGGTYSTLKVQPAELEDSGVYFCASSQTISDYGYTFGSGTRLTVV.

The rearrangement links TRBV6-2 or TRBV6-3 to TRBJ2-5; D is undetermined. The germline gives CDR1 MNHEY, CDR2 SVGEGT. V gave up 0 bases and J gave up 1 base, with 6 bases separating them. The CDR3 is 14 residues long. This CDR3 reads CASSYSYSQETQYF. In DNA form, the CDR3 reads TGTGCCAGCAGTTACTCGTACAGCCAAGAGACCCAGTACTTC.

The V and J genes are TRBV7-9 and TRBJ2-5, with a possible D match to TRBD2 (5 bases). Trimming removed 7 bases at V and 3 bases at J, with 24 bases between. Germline loops: CDR1 SEHNR, CDR2 FQNEAQ (reference sequence). The CDR3 runs to 17 residues. In nucleotides, the CDR3 is TGTGCCAGCAAACCTAAAGGTCTAGCCGCCCCCGAAGAGACCCAGTACTTC. This gives the protein CASKPKGLAAPEETQYF.

V and J are TRBV10-3 and TRBJ2-3; D possibly corresponds to TRBD2 (5 bases). Germline loops: CDR1 ENHRY, CDR2 SYGVKD. The CDR3 contains 13 residues. The V end was cut by 4 bases, the J end by 0 bases, with 5 bases between. The CDR3 here is CAISAGSTDTQYF. Written as DNA, the CDR3 is TGTGCCATCAGTGCGGGGAGCACAGATACGCAGTATTTT.

The chain uses TRBV4-1 and TRBJ2-2, with 7 bases matching TRBD2. CDR3 length: 16 amino acids. The trim removed 0 bases at V and 6 bases at J, leaving 7 bases unmatched. Germline V gene lookup returns CDR1 MGHRA and CDR2 YSYEKL. The CDR3 DNA follows: TGCGCCAGCAGCCAAGATACCTGGGCGGGGGCCGGGGAGCTGTTTTTT. Protein product: CASSQDTWAGAGELFF.

V gene TRBV5-1 combines with J gene TRBJ2-2; 10 bases match TRBD2. The CDR3 runs 18 residues. Germline CDR1 SGHRS, CDR2 YFSETQ. V lost 1 base and J lost 3; bases outside the gene matches: 9. CDR3 sequence reads: CASSLKAGGAGDTGELFF. CDR3 DNA sequence: TGCGCCAGCAGCTTGAAAGCGGGGGGGGCCGGAGACACCGGGGAGCTGTTTTTT.

CDR3 nucleotide sequence: TGTGCCAGCAGTGAATCTGTAACTGGAAACACCATATATTTT. Translated, it gives CASSESVTGNTIYF. V and J are TRBV6-1 and TRBJ1-3; D is uncertain. Per the germline V gene, CDR1 is MNHNS and CDR2 is SASEGT. The CDR3 consists of 14 residues. With 2 bases removed from V and 2 bases from J, the gap between germline ends came to 7 bases.

The chain joins TRBV7-9 to TRBJ1-1, with D possibly being TRBD1 (5 bases). Germline CDR1 SEHNR, CDR2 FQNEAQ (reference sequence). V lost 5 bases and J lost 1, with 17 bases in between. The CDR3 has 16 residues. Here the CDR3 DNA reads TGTGCCAGCAGCCGAAAACCCCCAACAGGGAACACTGAAGCTTTCTTT. Translating gives CASSRKPPTGNTEAFF.

This clone was detected a few times. J is TRBJ1-4 and V is TRBV19, with D possibly being TRBD1 (6 bases). The germline V gene has CDR1 LNHDA and CDR2 SQIVND (reference sequence). This CDR3 spans 14 amino acids. Trimming removed 6 bases from V and 7 bases from J, with 15 bases in between. CDR3 nucleotides: TGTGCCAGTAGCCTCACAGGGTCGGGTGAAAAACTGTTTTTT. Translation gives CASSLTGSGEKLFF.

J is TRBJ1-3 and V is TRBV7-9; 7 bases align to TRBD1. Germline trimming cut 4 bases from V and 6 bases from J; bases unmatched to any gene: 15. In germline, CDR1 is SEHNR, CDR2 FQNEAQ (reference sequence). The CDR3 sequence is 17 residues long. The CDR3 loop reads CASSSLQPGTAENTIYF. For the CDR3, the DNA is TGTGCCAGCAGCTCGTTACAACCTGGGACAGCTGAAAACACCATATATTTT.

The rearrangement links TRBV19 to TRBJ1-1; 8 nucleotides line up with TRBD1. CDR1 LNHDA and CDR2 SQIVND come from the germline V gene (reference sequence). This CDR3 has 12 residues. J lost 8 bases, V lost 6 bases, and 5 bases had no gene match. The CDR3 sequence: CASSYRTGEAFF. The DNA for the CDR3 is TGTGCCAGTAGCTACCGGACAGGGGAAGCTTTCTTT.

The rearrangement uses TRBV11-2 and TRBJ1-1; D is unresolved. The length of the CDR3 is 13 residues. The V gene lost 3 bases and the J gene lost 5 bases, with 10 bases spanning the gap. Germline V gene sequence: CDR1 SGHAT, CDR2 FQNNGV. As DNA, the CDR3 is TGTGCCAGCAGCTTCTTTGCGGGGACTGAAGCTTTCTTT. Its translation is CASSFFAGTEAFF.

In its sample, this clone was seen a few times. This rearrangement joins TRBV5-1 to TRBJ1-5; D uncertain. CDR1 and CDR2 from the germline V gene are SGHRS and YFSETQ. V was shortened by 0 bases and J by 1 base, with 8 bases between the two germline ends. The CDR3 has 15 residues. The CDR3 DNA follows: TGCGCCAGCAGCTTGGAGCCAAACAGCAATCAGCCCCAGCATTTT. This translates into CASSLEPNSNQPQHF.

The V gene is TRBV7-8, the J gene TRBJ1-2; D is undetermined. Germline loops: CDR1 SGHVS, CDR2 FQNEAQ. This CDR3 has 13 residues. V lost 0 bases, J lost 2 bases, and 4 bases lay in between. Here the CDR3 DNA reads TGTGCCAGCAGCTTAGCGTCGAACTATGGCTACACCTTC. Translated: CASSLASNYGYTF. The entire variable domain, with the rest obtained from reference TRBV7-8 and TRBJ1-2, is as follows: GAGVSQSPRYKVAKRGQDVALRCDPISGHVSLFWYQQALGQGPEFLTYFQNEAQLDKSGLPSDRFFAERPEGSVSTLKIQRTQQEDSAVYLCASSLASNYGYTFGSGTRLTVV.

The chain recombines TRBV6-5 with TRBJ1-3; D is ambiguous. Trimming took 0 bases from V and 4 from J, leaving 13 bases between them. Per germline, CDR1 MNHEY and CDR2 SVGAGI. This CDR3 has 16 residues. In nucleotides, the CDR3 is TGTGCCAGCAGTTACTCTCCCCAAAACGGGGGAAACACCATATATTTT. Its protein product is CASSYSPQNGGNTIYF.

The V and J genes are TRBV3-1 (or the pseudogene TRBV3-2) and TRBJ1-1; 10 nucleotides line up with TRBD1. Trimming cost V 2 bases and J 4 bases; bases outside gene matches: 10. The length of the CDR3 is 17 residues. Germline V gene sequence: CDR1 LGHDT, CDR2 YNNKEL (reference sequence). The DNA for the CDR3 is TGTGCCAGCAGCCAACTTCCCGGGACAGGGGAGAGCACTGAAGCTTTCTTT. It is translated as CASSQLPGTGESTEAFF.

The J gene is TRBJ1-1, the V gene TRBV6-5; TRBD1 matches 7 bases. V was pared by 10 bases and J by 7 bases, with 3 bases of the junction left unmatched. The germline CDR1 and CDR2 sequences are MNHEY and SVGAGI. CDR3 length: 10 residues. This chain's CDR3 is CANGQDEAFF. DNA for the CDR3: TGTGCCAACGGACAGGATGAAGCTTTCTTT.

This chain connects TRBV20-1 to TRBJ2-5; TRBD2 is a possible D gene (5 bases). CDR1 DFQATT and CDR2 SNEGSKA come from the germline V gene (reference sequence). The V gene lost 6 bases and the J gene lost 1 base, with 6 bases spanning the gap. The CDR3 extends over 11 amino acids. CDR3 in DNA: TGCAGTGCGCTAGCCCAAGAGACCCAGTACTTC. Translation gives CSALAQETQYF.

This chain connects TRBV13 to TRBJ2-1; 9 bases match TRBD1. J gave up 5 bases and V 10 bases, and 9 bases lay outside the gene matches. CDR1 PRHDT and CDR2 FYEKMQ come from the germline V gene (reference sequence). The CDR3 has 14 amino acids. CDR3: CATSRTGENNEQFF. CDR3 bases: TGTGCCACCTCTCGGACAGGGGAGAACAATGAGCAGTTCTTC.

The J gene is TRBJ1-4, the V gene TRBV4-1; D is uncertain. V was cut by 6 bases and J by 8 bases, with 16 bases left in between. From germline, CDR1 is MGHRA and CDR2 YSYEKL. This CDR3 is built from 14 residues. In DNA form, the CDR3 reads TGCGCCAGCAGGGAGGGCGCCGGAGAAGAAAAACTGTTTTTT. This codes for CASREGAGEEKLFF.

The chain employs TRBV27 and TRBJ2-1, with TRBD2 identical over 9 bases. The V and J ends lost 2 bases and 6 bases, in that order; junction bases with no gene match: 8. The CDR3 contains 16 residues. CDR1 and CDR2 (germline): MNHEY, SMNVEV (reference sequence). CDR3 sequence (DNA): TGTGCCAGCAGTTTAGTGATGGCGGGGGGGCCCAATGAGCAGTTCTTC. Protein product: CASSLVMAGGPNEQFF.